The table lists the clone carrying this T cell receptor beta chain with many counts. What it binds is unknown. Unique molecular identifiers were linked by the library to individual cDNA molecules. TCRdb itself ran the RACE reads through MiXCR, one entry per CDR3 protein. The sample has some 380,000 distinct CDR3 sequences, approximately 5% seen once. This sample was included in a study of human T cells and chemical hapten exposure. V lost 4 bases to trimming and J lost 4 bases; unmatched junction nucleotides: 15. CDR1 LNHDA and CDR2 SQIVND come from the germline V gene (reference sequence). The CDR3 runs 20 residues. Time point reported: patch test 1, 2 weeks after DPC sensitization. Documented treatment: therapeutic diphenylcyclopropenone sensitization with weekly scalp DPC. Every donor had alopecia and was 18 to 70 years old; all were suitable for DPC. General study results and limits: Clustering by CDR3 similarity yielded significantly more large clusters from expanded TCRs than controls.

The sequence derives from a woman in her 50s with alopecia areata. Some clones in this sample may be carry-over from other donors' samples. The J gene is TRBJ2-2, the V gene TRBV19, with 13 bases fitting TRBD2. The sample consisted of whole blood, taken in connection with sensitization to the hapten diphenylcyclopropenone (DPC). As DNA, the CDR3 is TGTGCCAGTAGTACCCAACGGACTAGCGGGAGTCGTTCCGCCACCGGGGAGCTGTTTTTT. It specifies CASSTQRTSGSRSATGELFF.